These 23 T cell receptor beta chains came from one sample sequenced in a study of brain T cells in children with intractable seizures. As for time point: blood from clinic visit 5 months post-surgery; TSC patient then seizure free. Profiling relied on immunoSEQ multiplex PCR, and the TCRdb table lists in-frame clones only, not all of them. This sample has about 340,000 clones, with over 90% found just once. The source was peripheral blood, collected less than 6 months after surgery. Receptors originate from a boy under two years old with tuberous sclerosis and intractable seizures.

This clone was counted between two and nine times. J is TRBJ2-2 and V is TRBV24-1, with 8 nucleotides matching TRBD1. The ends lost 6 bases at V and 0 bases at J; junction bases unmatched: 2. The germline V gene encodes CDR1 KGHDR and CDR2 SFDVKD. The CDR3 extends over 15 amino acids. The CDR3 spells CATSRQGSNTGELFF. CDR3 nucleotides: TGTGCCACCAGTAGACAGGGGTCGAACACCGGGGAGCTGTTTTTT.

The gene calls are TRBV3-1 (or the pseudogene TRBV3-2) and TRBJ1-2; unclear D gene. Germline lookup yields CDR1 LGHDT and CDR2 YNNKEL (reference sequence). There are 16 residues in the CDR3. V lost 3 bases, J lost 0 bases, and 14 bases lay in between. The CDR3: CASSHGRRRANYGYTF. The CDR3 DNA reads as TGTGCCAGCAGCCATGGCCGAAGAAGAGCTAACTATGGCTACACCTTC.

The CDR3: CASSTGSNQPQHF. CDR3 nucleotides: TGTGCCAGCAGTACAGGGAGTAATCAGCCCCAGCATTTT. This chain links TRBV7-8 with TRBJ1-5, with D perhaps TRBD1 (6 bases). The CDR3 has 13 amino acids. CDR1 and CDR2 from the germline V gene are SGHVS and FQNEAQ. Trimming cost V 6 bases and J 4 bases, with 10 bases left between them.

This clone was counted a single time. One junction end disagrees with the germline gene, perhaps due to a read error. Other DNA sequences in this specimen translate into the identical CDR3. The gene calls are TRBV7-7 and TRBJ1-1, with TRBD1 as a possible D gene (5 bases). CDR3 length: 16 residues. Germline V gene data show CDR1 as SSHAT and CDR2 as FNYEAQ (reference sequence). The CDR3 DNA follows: TGTGCTAGCAGAAAGAGCAGGGTCGTTCTGAACACTGAAGCGTTCTTT. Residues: CASRKSRVVLNTEAFF.

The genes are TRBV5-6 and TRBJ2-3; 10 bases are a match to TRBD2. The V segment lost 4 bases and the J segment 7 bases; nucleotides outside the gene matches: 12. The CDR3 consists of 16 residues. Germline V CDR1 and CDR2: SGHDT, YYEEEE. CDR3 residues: CASSPEPLAGENTQYF. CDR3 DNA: TGTGCCAGCAGCCCCGAGCCCCTAGCGGGAGAAAATACGCAGTATTTT.

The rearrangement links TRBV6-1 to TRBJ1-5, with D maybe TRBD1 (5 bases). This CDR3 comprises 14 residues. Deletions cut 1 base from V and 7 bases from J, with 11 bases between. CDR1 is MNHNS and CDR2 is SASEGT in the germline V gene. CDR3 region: CASSEGGNTQPQHF. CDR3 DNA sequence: TGTGCCAGCAGTGAAGGGGGGAATACGCAGCCCCAGCATTTT.

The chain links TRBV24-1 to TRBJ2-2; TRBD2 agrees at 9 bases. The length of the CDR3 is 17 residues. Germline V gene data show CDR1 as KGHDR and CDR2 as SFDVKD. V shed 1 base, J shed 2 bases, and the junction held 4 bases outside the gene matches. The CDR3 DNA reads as TGTGCCACCAGTGATTTATCTAGCGGGATCAACACCGGGGAGCTGTTTTTT. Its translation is CATSDLSSGINTGELFF.

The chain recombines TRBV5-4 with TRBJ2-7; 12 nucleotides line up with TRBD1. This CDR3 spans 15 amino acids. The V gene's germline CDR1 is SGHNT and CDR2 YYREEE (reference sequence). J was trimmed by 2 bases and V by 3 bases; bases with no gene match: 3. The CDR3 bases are TGTGCCAGCAGCTCCCGGGACAGGGGGCCCTACGAGCAGTACTTC. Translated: CASSSRDRGPYEQYF.

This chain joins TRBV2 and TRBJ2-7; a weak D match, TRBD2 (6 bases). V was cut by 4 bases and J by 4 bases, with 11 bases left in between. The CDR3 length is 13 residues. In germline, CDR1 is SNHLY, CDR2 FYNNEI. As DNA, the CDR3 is TGTGCCAGCAGTGCTTACGGGGGATACGAGCAGTACTTC. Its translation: CASSAYGGYEQYF.

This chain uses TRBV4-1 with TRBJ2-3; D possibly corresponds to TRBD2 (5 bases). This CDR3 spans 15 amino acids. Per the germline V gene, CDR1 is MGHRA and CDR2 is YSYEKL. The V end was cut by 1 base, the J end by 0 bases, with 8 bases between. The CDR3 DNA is TGCGCCAGCAGCCAAGCCCGGACTAGCACAGATACGCAGTATTTT. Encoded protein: CASSQARTSTDTQYF.

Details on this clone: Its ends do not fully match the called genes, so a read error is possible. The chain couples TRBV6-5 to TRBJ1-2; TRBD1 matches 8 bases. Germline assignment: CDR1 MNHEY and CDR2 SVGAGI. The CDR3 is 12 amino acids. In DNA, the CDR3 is TGTGCCAGCAGTTACTCTTCGGGACAGGTCCATTTC. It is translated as CASSYSSGQVHF.

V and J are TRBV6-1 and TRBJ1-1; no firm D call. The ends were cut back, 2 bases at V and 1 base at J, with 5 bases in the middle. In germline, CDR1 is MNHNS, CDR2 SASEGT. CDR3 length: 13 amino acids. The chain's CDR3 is CASSEQPNTEAFF. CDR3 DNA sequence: TGTGCCAGCAGTGAACAGCCGAACACTGAAGCTTTCTTT.

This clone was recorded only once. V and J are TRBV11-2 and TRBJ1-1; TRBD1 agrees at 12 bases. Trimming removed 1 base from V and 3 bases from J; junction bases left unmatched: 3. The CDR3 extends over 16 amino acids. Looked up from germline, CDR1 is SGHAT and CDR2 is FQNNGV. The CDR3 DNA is TGTGCCAGCAGCTTAGTCGGGACAGGGGGCTACACTGAAGCTTTCTTT. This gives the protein CASSLVGTGGYTEAFF.

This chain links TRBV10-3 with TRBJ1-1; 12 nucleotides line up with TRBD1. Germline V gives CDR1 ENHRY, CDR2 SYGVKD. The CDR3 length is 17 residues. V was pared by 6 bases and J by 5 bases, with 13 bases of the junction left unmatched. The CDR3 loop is CAIREPGTGGVWTEAFF. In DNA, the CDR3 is TGTGCCATCAGAGAACCCGGGACAGGGGGCGTCTGGACTGAAGCTTTCTTT.

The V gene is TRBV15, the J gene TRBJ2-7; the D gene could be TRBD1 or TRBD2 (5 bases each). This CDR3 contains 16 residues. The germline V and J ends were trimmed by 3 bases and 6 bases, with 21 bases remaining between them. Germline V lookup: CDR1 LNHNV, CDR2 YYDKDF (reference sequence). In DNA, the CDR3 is TGTGCCACCAGCAGGTCACAGGCAGGAGGATTCGGCGAGCAGTACTTC. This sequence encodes CATSRSQAGGFGEQYF.

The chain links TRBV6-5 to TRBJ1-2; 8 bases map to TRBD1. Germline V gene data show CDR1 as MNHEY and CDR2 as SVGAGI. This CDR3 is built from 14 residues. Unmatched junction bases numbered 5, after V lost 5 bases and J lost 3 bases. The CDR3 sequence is CASSNGQGYYGYTF. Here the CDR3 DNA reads TGTGCCAGCAGTAACGGACAGGGCTACTATGGCTACACCTTC.

The CDR3 loop is CASSSQRLQETQYF. The CDR3, as DNA: TGTGCCAGCAGTTCGCAGCGGTTGCAAGAGACCCAGTACTTC. The gene calls are TRBV28 and TRBJ2-5, with D perhaps matching TRBD2 (5 bases). Germline V gene data show CDR1 as MDHEN and CDR2 as SYDVKM. V was pared by 4 bases and J by 2 bases, with 11 bases between. This CDR3 has 14 residues.

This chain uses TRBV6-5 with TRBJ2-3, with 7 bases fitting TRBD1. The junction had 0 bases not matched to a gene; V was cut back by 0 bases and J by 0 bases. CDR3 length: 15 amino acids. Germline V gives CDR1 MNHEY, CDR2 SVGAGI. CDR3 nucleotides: TGTGCCAGCAGTTACTCGGGACAGAGCACAGATACGCAGTATTTT. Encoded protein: CASSYSGQSTDTQYF.

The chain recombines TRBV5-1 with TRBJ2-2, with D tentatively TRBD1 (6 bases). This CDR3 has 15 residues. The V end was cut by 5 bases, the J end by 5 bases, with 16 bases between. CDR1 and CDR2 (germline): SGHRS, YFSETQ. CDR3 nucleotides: TGCGCCAGCAGATATTCTACAACAGGGACCGGGGAGCTGTTTTTT. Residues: CASRYSTTGTGELFF.

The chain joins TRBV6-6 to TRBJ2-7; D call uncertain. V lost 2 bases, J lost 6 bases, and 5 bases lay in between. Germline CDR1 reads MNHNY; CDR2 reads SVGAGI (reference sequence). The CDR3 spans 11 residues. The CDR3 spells CASSYDGEQYF. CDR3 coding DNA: TGTGCCAGCAGTTACGATGGCGAGCAGTACTTC.

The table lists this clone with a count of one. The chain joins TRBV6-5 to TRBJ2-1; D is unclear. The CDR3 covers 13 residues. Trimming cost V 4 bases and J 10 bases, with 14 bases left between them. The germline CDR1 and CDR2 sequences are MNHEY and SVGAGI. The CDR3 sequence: CASSSYQPPEQFF. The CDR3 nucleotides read TGTGCCAGCAGTTCCTACCAGCCCCCGGAGCAGTTCTTC.

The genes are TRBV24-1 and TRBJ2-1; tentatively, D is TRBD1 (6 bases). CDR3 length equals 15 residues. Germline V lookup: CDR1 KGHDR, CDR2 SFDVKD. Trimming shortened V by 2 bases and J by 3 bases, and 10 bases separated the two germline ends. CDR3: CATSDWTDSYNEQFF. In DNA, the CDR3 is TGTGCCACCAGTGATTGGACGGACAGCTACAATGAGCAGTTCTTC.

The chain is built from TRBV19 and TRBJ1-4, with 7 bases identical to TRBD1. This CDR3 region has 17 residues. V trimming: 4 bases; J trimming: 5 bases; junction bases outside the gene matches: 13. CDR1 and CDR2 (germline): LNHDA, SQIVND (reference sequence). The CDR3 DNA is TGTGCCAGTAGTAACTTTACGGAGGGGGCCTCAAATGAAAAACTGTTTTTT. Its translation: CASSNFTEGASNEKLFF.